The clone carrying this T cell receptor beta chain appeared many times. Its antigen is still unknown. Time point specified: patch test 2, 6 weeks after DPC sensitization. Specified treatment: therapeutic diphenylcyclopropenone sensitization with weekly scalp DPC. This sample was included in a study of human T cells and chemical hapten exposure. Study summary: Patch tests put 0.01% DPC on the upper back, and the results were checked at 6 days.

Study findings and constraints: Counts of expanded TCRs (at PT1) showed a positive correlation with patch test score. The immune response of these alopecia patients might not match healthy individuals'.

Each CDR3 protein is one row after TCRdb ran MiXCR on the RACE reads. The repertoire holds about 40,000 distinct CDR3 sequences, less than 3.5% seen once, with about 7.4% in the top ten. The CDR3 is 15 amino acids. CDR1 LNHDA and CDR2 SQIVND come from the germline V gene (reference sequence). V dropped 2 bases and J dropped 3; count of bases not matched to a gene: 5. The genes are TRBV19 and TRBJ2-7; TRBD2 agrees at 9 bases. Sequencing used whole blood, obtained in connection with sensitization to the hapten diphenylcyclopropenone (DPC). The receptor comes from a man aged 40-49 years with alopecia areata. Some clones in this sample may be carry-over from other donors' samples. CDR3 nucleotide sequence: TGTGCCAGTAGTATAACGAGAGCGGGAGGCTACGAGCAGTACTTC. Translated, it gives CASSITRAGGYEQYF. The full variable domain, rest sourced from reference TRBV19 and TRBJ2-7, is DGGITQSPKYLFRKEGQNVTLSCEQNLNHDAMYWYRQDPGQGLRLIYYSQIVNDFQKGDIAEGYSVSREKKESFPLTVTSAQKNPTAFYLCASSITRAGGYEQYFGPGTRLTVT.